A selection of T cell receptor beta chains follows, all from one sample in a study of T cells after yellow fever vaccination. One entry per CDR3 protein results from TCRdb running MiXCR on the 5' RACE reads. The sample lists 170,000 or so distinct CDR3 sequences, approximately 6.2% occurring once. The source material was CD4+ T cells sorted from PBMCs, sampled on the day of the first yellow fever vaccination. These receptors were collected from a young man who received the YFV17D yellow fever vaccine. CDR3s include the opening cysteine and the closing phenylalanine or tryptophan. The order of the fields is clone size, D gene, J gene, V gene, CDR3 protein, CDR3 DNA. A D gene is named only where the DNA matches it firmly. Size values are once, few and many counts, or a class for expanded clones, and some rows have none.

clone size: many
D gene: .
J gene: TRBJ1-1
V gene: TRBV4-3
CDR3 protein: CASSQAGRMNTEAFF
CDR3 DNA: TGCGCCAGCAGCCAAGCGGGACGGATGAACACTGAAGCTTTCTTT

clone size: .
D gene: TRBD2
J gene: TRBJ2-2
V gene: TRBV12-3/TRBV12-4
CDR3 protein: CASSFRWTGGGGDRELFF
CDR3 DNA: TGTGCCAGCAGTTTCAGGTGGACGGGGGGTGGAGGCGACCGGGAGCTGTTTTTT

clone size: many
D gene: .
J gene: TRBJ1-2
V gene: TRBV5-1
CDR3 protein: CASSLEGKDYGYTF
CDR3 DNA: TGCGCCAGCAGCTTGGAGGGGAAGGACTATGGCTACACCTTC

clone size: many
D gene: .
J gene: TRBJ2-2
V gene: TRBV18
CDR3 protein: CASSPQNSFNTGELFF
CDR3 DNA: TGTGCCAGCTCACCACAAAACAGCTTTAACACCGGGGAGCTGTTTTTT

clone size: many
D gene: TRBD2
J gene: TRBJ2-5
V gene: TRBV6-1
CDR3 protein: CASSQERGTGETQYF
CDR3 DNA: TGTGCCAGCAGCCAAGAGCGGGGAACGGGGGAGACCCAGTACTTC

clone size: few
D gene: .
J gene: TRBJ2-2
V gene: TRBV18
CDR3 protein: CASSPTGALGGELFF
CDR3 DNA: TGTGCCAGCTCACCGACGGGGGCCCTCGGCGGGGAGCTGTTTTTT

clone size: many
D gene: TRBD1
J gene: TRBJ1-6
V gene: TRBV4-2
CDR3 protein: CASSQTGNSPLHF
CDR3 DNA: TGTGCCAGCAGCCAGACAGGGAACTCACCCCTCCACTTT

clone size: few
D gene: TRBD2
J gene: TRBJ2-5
V gene: TRBV12-3/TRBV12-4
CDR3 protein: CASSGAGGRIETQYF
CDR3 DNA: TGTGCCAGCTCCGGGGCGGGGGGCCGAATAGAGACCCAGTACTTC

clone size: few
D gene: .
J gene: TRBJ2-7
V gene: TRBV4-3
CDR3 protein: CASSQGRQYSYEQYF
CDR3 DNA: TGCGCCAGCAGCCAAGGACGACAGTACTCCTACGAGCAGTACTTC

clone size: .
D gene: .
J gene: TRBJ1-5
V gene: TRBV20-1
CDR3 protein: CSAGGTSGNQPQHF
CDR3 DNA: TGCAGTGCTGGAGGGACCTCAGGCAATCAGCCCCAGCATTTT

clone size: .
D gene: .
J gene: TRBJ2-4
V gene: TRBV28
CDR3 protein: CASSSRDHIQYF
CDR3 DNA: TGTGCCAGCAGTTCCAGGGACCACATTCAGTACTTC

clone size: few
D gene: TRBD1
J gene: TRBJ2-3
V gene: TRBV6-2/TRBV6-3
CDR3 protein: CASSYRGQAGADTQYF
CDR3 DNA: TGTGCCAGCAGTTACAGGGGACAGGCCGGGGCAGATACGCAGTATTTT

clone size: .
D gene: .
J gene: TRBJ2-1
V gene: TRBV20-1
CDR3 protein: CSALGPRAQFF
CDR3 DNA: TGCAGTGCACTGGGACCCCGGGCGCAGTTCTTC

clone size: .
D gene: .
J gene: TRBJ1-5
V gene: TRBV7-2
CDR3 protein: CVSSSDRIGNQPQHF
CDR3 DNA: TGTGTCAGCAGCTCTGACAGGATTGGCAATCAGCCCCAGCATTTT

clone size: many
D gene: TRBD2
J gene: TRBJ2-3
V gene: TRBV12-3/TRBV12-4
CDR3 protein: CASSFGLAGVDTQYF
CDR3 DNA: TGTGCCAGCAGTTTTGGCCTAGCGGGGGTAGATACGCAGTATTTT

clone size: .
D gene: .
J gene: TRBJ2-5
V gene: TRBV4-3
CDR3 protein: CASSERYKETQYF
CDR3 DNA: TGCGCCAGCAGCGAGAGATATAAAGAGACCCAGTACTTC

clone size: many
D gene: .
J gene: TRBJ1-2
V gene: TRBV4-3
CDR3 protein: CASSQQMLQAISYTF
CDR3 DNA: TGCGCCAGCAGCCAACAGATGTTGCAGGCTATCAGCTACACCTTC

clone size: many
D gene: TRBD1
J gene: TRBJ1-4
V gene: TRBV5-1
CDR3 protein: CASTLQGATTNEKLFF
CDR3 DNA: TGCGCCAGCACCCTGCAGGGGGCAACAACTAATGAAAAACTGTTTTTT

clone size: .
D gene: .
J gene: TRBJ2-1
V gene: TRBV7-3
CDR3 protein: CASSAVGGHTYNEQFF
CDR3 DNA: TGTGCCAGCAGCGCCGTCGGTGGTCATACCTACAATGAGCAGTTCTTC

clone size: many
D gene: .
J gene: TRBJ1-1
V gene: TRBV20-1
CDR3 protein: CSARDRAPNTEAFF
CDR3 DNA: TGCAGTGCTAGAGATCGAGCCCCGAACACTGAAGCTTTCTTT

clone size: .
D gene: .
J gene: TRBJ1-1
V gene: TRBV12-3/TRBV12-4
CDR3 protein: CASSPRSNTEAFF
CDR3 DNA: TGTGCCAGCAGTCCCCGATCGAACACTGAAGCTTTCTTT

clone size: few
D gene: .
J gene: TRBJ2-5
V gene: TRBV11-2
CDR3 protein: CASSFGGIYQETQYF
CDR3 DNA: TGTGCCAGCAGCTTTGGGGGAATTTACCAAGAGACCCAGTACTTC

clone size: .
D gene: .
J gene: TRBJ1-3
V gene: TRBV7-2
CDR3 protein: CASSFRISGNTIYF
CDR3 DNA: TGTGCCAGCAGCTTCCGGATCTCTGGAAACACCATATATTTT

clone size: few
D gene: TRBD1
J gene: TRBJ1-5
V gene: TRBV6-5
CDR3 protein: CASSYDRVLGQPQHF
CDR3 DNA: TGTGCCAGCAGTTACGACAGGGTTTTAGGTCAGCCCCAGCATTTT

clone size: .
D gene: TRBD1
J gene: TRBJ2-7
V gene: TRBV7-2
CDR3 protein: CASSAQGVISYEQYF
CDR3 DNA: TGTGCCAGCAGCGCACAGGGGGTTATCTCCTACGAGCAGTACTTC

clone size: .
D gene: .
J gene: TRBJ1-3
V gene: TRBV20-1
CDR3 protein: CSARRGTGNTIYF
CDR3 DNA: TGCAGTGCTAGGCGCGGGACTGGAAACACCATATATTTT

clone size: few
D gene: .
J gene: TRBJ1-5
V gene: TRBV5-1
CDR3 protein: CASSLDPGGDQPQHF
CDR3 DNA: TGCGCCAGCAGCTTGGACCCGGGGGGGGATCAGCCCCAGCATTTT

clone size: many
D gene: .
J gene: TRBJ2-1
V gene: TRBV28
CDR3 protein: CASSFVAGGRSYNEQFF
CDR3 DNA: TGTGCCAGCAGTTTTGTAGCCGGGGGACGGTCCTACAATGAGCAGTTCTTC

clone size: many
D gene: TRBD2
J gene: TRBJ2-1
V gene: TRBV12-3/TRBV12-4
CDR3 protein: CASSSGLAGYSEQFF
CDR3 DNA: TGTGCCAGCAGTTCCGGACTAGCGGGGTACAGTGAGCAGTTCTTC

clone size: many
D gene: TRBD2
J gene: TRBJ2-1
V gene: TRBV4-2
CDR3 protein: CASSQDSGSGGISEQFF
CDR3 DNA: TGTGCCAGCAGCCAAGATAGTGGTAGCGGGGGGATCAGTGAGCAGTTCTTC

clone size: .
D gene: TRBD1
J gene: TRBJ1-4
V gene: TRBV5-1
CDR3 protein: CASSEGARSNEKLFF
CDR3 DNA: TGCGCCAGCAGCGAGGGGGCGAGGTCTAATGAAAAACTGTTTTTT

clone size: many
D gene: .
J gene: TRBJ2-3
V gene: TRBV11-3
CDR3 protein: CASSRLSSDTQYF
CDR3 DNA: TGTGCCAGCAGCAGGTTGAGCTCAGATACGCAGTATTTT

clone size: many
D gene: .
J gene: TRBJ2-2
V gene: TRBV10-2
CDR3 protein: CASTPRQWNTGELFF
CDR3 DNA: TGCGCCAGCACCCCCCGACAGTGGAACACCGGGGAGCTGTTTTTT

clone size: many
D gene: .
J gene: TRBJ1-6
V gene: TRBV5-1
CDR3 protein: CASSPLEGRGSPLHF
CDR3 DNA: TGCGCCAGCAGCCCCCTTGAGGGCCGGGGTTCACCCCTCCACTTT

clone size: many
D gene: .
J gene: TRBJ1-1
V gene: TRBV27
CDR3 protein: CASSPSVRGRTTEAFF
CDR3 DNA: TGTGCCAGCAGTCCCTCGGTTAGGGGGAGGACCACTGAAGCTTTCTTT

clone size: once
D gene: TRBD2
J gene: TRBJ2-3
V gene: TRBV7-6
CDR3 protein: CAISLSPSGGGTDTQYF
CDR3 DNA: TGTGCCATCAGCCTATCCCCTTCGGGGGGTGGCACAGATACGCAGTATTTT

clone size: .
D gene: .
J gene: TRBJ1-1
V gene: TRBV10-3
CDR3 protein: CAISARETTEAFF
CDR3 DNA: TGTGCCATCAGCGCCAGGGAAACAACTGAAGCTTTCTTT

clone size: many
D gene: .
J gene: TRBJ1-2
V gene: TRBV28
CDR3 protein: CALRSDGANYGYTF
CDR3 DNA: TGTGCTCTCAGATCGGACGGAGCTAACTATGGCTACACCTTC

clone size: few
D gene: .
J gene: TRBJ2-1
V gene: TRBV5-1
CDR3 protein: CASSLPTGGSYNEQFF
CDR3 DNA: TGCGCCAGCAGCCTACCTACGGGGGGCTCGTACAATGAGCAGTTCTTC

clone size: many
D gene: .
J gene: TRBJ2-5
V gene: TRBV7-2
CDR3 protein: CASSFRQGLTQETQYF
CDR3 DNA: TGTGCCAGCAGCTTCAGGCAGGGGCTCACCCAAGAGACCCAGTACTTC

clone size: .
D gene: .
J gene: TRBJ2-3
V gene: TRBV28
CDR3 protein: CASRDPRRSTDTQYF
CDR3 DNA: TGTGCCAGCCGGGACCCCAGGAGAAGCACAGATACGCAGTATTTT

clone size: many
D gene: .
J gene: TRBJ2-7
V gene: TRBV4-1
CDR3 protein: CASSHPTRGSYEQYF
CDR3 DNA: TGCGCCAGCAGCCACCCGACCCGGGGATCCTACGAGCAGTACTTC

clone size: many
D gene: TRBD2
J gene: TRBJ2-3
V gene: TRBV7-2
CDR3 protein: CASSLAGLIAGGTQYF
CDR3 DNA: TGTGCCAGCAGCTTAGCGGGTTTGATAGCGGGGGGTACGCAGTATTTT

clone size: few
D gene: .
J gene: TRBJ1-3
V gene: TRBV11-2
CDR3 protein: CASSSRWAGSSGNTIYF
CDR3 DNA: TGTGCCAGCAGCTCCCGCTGGGCGGGCAGCTCTGGAAACACCATATATTTT

clone size: few
D gene: .
J gene: TRBJ2-1
V gene: TRBV7-2
CDR3 protein: CASSLGGAFYNEQFF
CDR3 DNA: TGTGCCAGCAGCTTAGGGGGGGCGTTCTACAATGAGCAGTTCTTC

clone size: many
D gene: .
J gene: TRBJ1-1
V gene: TRBV7-2
CDR3 protein: CASSFLTNTEAFF
CDR3 DNA: TGTGCCAGCAGCTTTTTAACAAACACTGAAGCTTTCTTT

clone size: few
D gene: .
J gene: TRBJ1-4
V gene: TRBV7-2
CDR3 protein: CASSVGTSRAGEKLFF
CDR3 DNA: TGTGCCAGCAGCGTCGGGACTAGCCGTGCAGGTGAAAAACTGTTTTTT

clone size: few
D gene: .
J gene: TRBJ1-1
V gene: TRBV9
CDR3 protein: CASSVGETRAFF
CDR3 DNA: TGTGCCAGCAGCGTAGGAGAGACTCGGGCTTTCTTT

clone size: many
D gene: .
J gene: TRBJ1-2
V gene: TRBV14
CDR3 protein: CASSPLSELAHSGYTF
CDR3 DNA: TGTGCCAGCAGCCCCCTTTCGGAGCTCGCTCACTCTGGCTACACCTTC